The next 5 T cell receptor beta chains were all read from a single sample in a study of blood T cell repertoires in COVID-19. Using immunoSEQ multiplex PCR, the repertoire was profiled, and TCRdb retains in-frame clones only, with some absent. The sample consists of around 130,000 clones, around 90% of them appearing once. The sample was peripheral blood. Receptors originate from a man in his fifties or sixties with active or convalescent COVID-19.

V gene TRBV4-1 combines with J gene TRBJ2-1; no firm D call. Germline V CDR1 and CDR2: MGHRA, YSYEKL. The CDR3 is made up of 14 amino acids. V gave up 4 bases and J gave up 2 bases, with 9 bases separating them. The CDR3 region is CASSRGRTYNEQFF. The DNA for the CDR3 is TGCGCCAGCAGCCGAGGTCGTACCTACAATGAGCAGTTCTTC.

Remarks on this clone: Different DNA sequences within this sample yield the same CDR3. V usage is TRBV9 and J usage is TRBJ1-1; D is uncertain. Germline CDR1 SGDLS, CDR2 YYNGEE. The V and J ends lost 7 bases and 4 bases respectively, with 11 bases between them. The CDR3 extends over 12 amino acids. The CDR3 here is CASSRGSTEAFF. The CDR3, as DNA: TGTGCCAGCTCCCGGGGTTCCACTGAAGCTTTCTTT. The entire variable domain, with the rest obtained from reference TRBV9 and TRBJ1-1, is as follows: DSGVTQTPKHLITATGQRVTLRCSPRSGDLSVYWYQQSLDQGLQFLIQYYNGEERAKGNILERFSAQQFPDLHSELNLSSLELGDSALYFCASSRGSTEAFFGQGTRLTVV.

The chain has TRBV5-4 and TRBJ2-5; a weak D match, TRBD2 (7 bases). This CDR3 has 15 amino acids. Germline loops: CDR1 SGHNT, CDR2 YYREEE (reference sequence). V was shortened by 4 bases and J by 0 bases, with 13 bases between the two germline ends. The DNA for the CDR3 is TGTGCCAGCAGCGAGGGGGGAGGGTACCAAGAGACCCAGTACTTC. The encoded protein is CASSEGGGYQETQYF.

The rearrangement joins TRBV28 to TRBJ2-2; D remains ambiguous. Germline lookup yields CDR1 MDHEN and CDR2 SYDVKM. Trimming stripped 6 bases from V and 2 bases from J, with 7 bases between. This CDR3 spans 13 amino acids. Written as DNA, the CDR3 is TGTGCCAGCAGCCCCCCAAACACCGGGGAGCTGTTTTTT. Translating it yields CASSPPNTGELFF.

The rearrangement links TRBV4-2 to TRBJ2-1; a weak D match, TRBD2 (6 bases). CDR1 and CDR2 (germline): LGHNA, YNFKEQ. The CDR3 is 15 residues long. The V end was cut by 1 base, the J end by 4 bases, with 11 bases between. The CDR3 reads CASSQALAEYNEQFF. As DNA, the CDR3 is TGTGCCAGCAGCCAAGCTTTAGCGGAGTACAATGAGCAGTTCTTC.